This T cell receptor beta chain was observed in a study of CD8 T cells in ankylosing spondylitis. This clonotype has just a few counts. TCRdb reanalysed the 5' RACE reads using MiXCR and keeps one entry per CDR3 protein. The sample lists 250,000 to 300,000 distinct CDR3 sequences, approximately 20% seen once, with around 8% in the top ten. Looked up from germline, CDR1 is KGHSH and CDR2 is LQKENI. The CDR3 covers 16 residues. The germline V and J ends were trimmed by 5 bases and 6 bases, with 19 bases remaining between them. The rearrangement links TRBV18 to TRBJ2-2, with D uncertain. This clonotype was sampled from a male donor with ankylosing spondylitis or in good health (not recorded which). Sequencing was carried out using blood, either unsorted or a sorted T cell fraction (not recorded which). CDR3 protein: CASSATSVQVAGELFF. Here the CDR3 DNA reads TGTGCCAGCTCAGCGACATCCGTCCAAGTCGCCGGGGAGCTGTTTTTT.